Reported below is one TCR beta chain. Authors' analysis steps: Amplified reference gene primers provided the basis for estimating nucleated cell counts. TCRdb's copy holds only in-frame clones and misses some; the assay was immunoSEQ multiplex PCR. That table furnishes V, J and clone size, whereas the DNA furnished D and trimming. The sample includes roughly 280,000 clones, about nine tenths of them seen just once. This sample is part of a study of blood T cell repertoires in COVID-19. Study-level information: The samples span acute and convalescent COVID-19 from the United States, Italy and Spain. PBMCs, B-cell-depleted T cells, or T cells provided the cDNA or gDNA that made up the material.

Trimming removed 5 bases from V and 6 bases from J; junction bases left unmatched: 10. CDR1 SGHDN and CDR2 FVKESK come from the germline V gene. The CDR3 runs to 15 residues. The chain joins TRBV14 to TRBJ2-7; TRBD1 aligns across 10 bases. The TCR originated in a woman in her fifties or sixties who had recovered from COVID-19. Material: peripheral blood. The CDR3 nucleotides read TGTGCCAGCAGCGCCCGGACAGGGGGGCTTGGCGAGCAGTACTTC. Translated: CASSARTGGLGEQYF.